Detailed here is one T cell receptor (beta chain). Its antigen remains unidentified. The entry originates in a study of blood T cells in healthy people across ages. Study-level results: When set beside aged donors, long-lived donors presented more naive CD4+ cells and higher diversity.

In terms of origin and age, donors were healthy Caucasian individuals from Russia aged roughly 6 to 95. Isolation yielded PBMCs, at least 7 million per sample, in every case. Trimming cost V 6 bases and J 7 bases, with 21 bases left between them. This CDR3 spans 14 amino acids. Germline-derived CDR1 and CDR2 are GTSNPN and SVGIG (reference sequence). It was with a sample-barcoded 5' primer and a J-beta primer mix that a second PCR of about 7 to 12 cycles was run. TCRdb re-analysed the 5' RACE reads in MiXCR, keeping a single row per CDR3 protein. This table has roughly 1,700,000 distinct CDR3 sequences, 28% appearing once.

The chain has TRBV30 and TRBJ1-2, with D possibly TRBD1 on 5 matching bases. The sample comprised blood. The receptor's source is a woman under 40 in good health. The CDR3, as DNA: TGTGCCTGCTCCTACGGGACCGCATCGGGTGGCTACACCTTC. Translation: CACSYGTASGGYTF.